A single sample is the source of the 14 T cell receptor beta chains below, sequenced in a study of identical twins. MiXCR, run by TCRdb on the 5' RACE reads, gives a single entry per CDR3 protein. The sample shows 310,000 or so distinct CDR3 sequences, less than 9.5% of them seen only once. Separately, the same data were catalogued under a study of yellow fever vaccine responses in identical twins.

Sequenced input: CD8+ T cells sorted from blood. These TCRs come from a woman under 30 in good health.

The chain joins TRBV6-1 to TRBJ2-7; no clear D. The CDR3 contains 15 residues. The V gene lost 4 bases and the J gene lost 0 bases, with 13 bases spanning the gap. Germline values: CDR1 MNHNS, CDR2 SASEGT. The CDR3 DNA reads TGTGCCAGCAGTGGGGTACCGGACGCCTCCTACGAGCAGTACTTC. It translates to CASSGVPDASYEQYF.

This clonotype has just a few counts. CDR3 nucleotide sequence: TGTGCCAGCACCCATGGGGGGAGCTCCTACAATGAGCAGTTCTTC. It translates to CASTHGGSSYNEQFF. This chain links TRBV6-1 with TRBJ2-1; possible D gene TRBD2, 6 bases. Germline V gene sequence: CDR1 MNHNS, CDR2 SASEGT. This CDR3 spans 15 amino acids. Trimming stripped 7 bases from V and 0 bases from J, with 13 bases between.

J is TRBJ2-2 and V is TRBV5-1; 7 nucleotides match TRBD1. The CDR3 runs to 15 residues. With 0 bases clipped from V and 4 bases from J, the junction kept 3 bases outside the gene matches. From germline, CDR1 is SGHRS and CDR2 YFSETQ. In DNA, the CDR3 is TGCGCCAGCAGCTTGGTAGGGGGCGTCACCGGGGAGCTGTTTTTT. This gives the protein CASSLVGGVTGELFF.

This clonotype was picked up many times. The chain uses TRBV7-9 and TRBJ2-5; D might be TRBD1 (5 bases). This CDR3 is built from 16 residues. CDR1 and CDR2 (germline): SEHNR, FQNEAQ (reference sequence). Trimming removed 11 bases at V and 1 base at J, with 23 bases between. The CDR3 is CASKVDALGAQETQYF. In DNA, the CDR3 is TGTGCCTCTAAGGTGGACGCCCTTGGGGCCCAAGAGACCCAGTACTTC.

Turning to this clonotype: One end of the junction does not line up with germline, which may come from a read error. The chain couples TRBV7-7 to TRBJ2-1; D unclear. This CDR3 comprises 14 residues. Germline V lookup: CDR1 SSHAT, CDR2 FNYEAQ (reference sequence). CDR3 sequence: CASSHGWDGDEQFF. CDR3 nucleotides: TGTGCTAGCAGCCACGGGTGGGATGGGGATGAGCAGTTCTTC.

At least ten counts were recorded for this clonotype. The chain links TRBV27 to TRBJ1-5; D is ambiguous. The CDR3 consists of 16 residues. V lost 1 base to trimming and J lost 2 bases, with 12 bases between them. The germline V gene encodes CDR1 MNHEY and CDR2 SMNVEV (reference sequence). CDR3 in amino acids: CASSLWSTEGNQPQHF. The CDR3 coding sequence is TGTGCCAGCAGTTTATGGAGCACAGAGGGCAATCAGCCCCAGCATTTT.

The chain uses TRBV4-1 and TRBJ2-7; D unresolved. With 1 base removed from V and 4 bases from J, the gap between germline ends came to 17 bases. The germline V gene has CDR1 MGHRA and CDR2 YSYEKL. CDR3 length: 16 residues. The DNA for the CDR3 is TGCGCCAGCAGCCAAGGTCCCCTAAGGGAAGGTTACGAGCAGTACTTC. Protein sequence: CASSQGPLREGYEQYF.

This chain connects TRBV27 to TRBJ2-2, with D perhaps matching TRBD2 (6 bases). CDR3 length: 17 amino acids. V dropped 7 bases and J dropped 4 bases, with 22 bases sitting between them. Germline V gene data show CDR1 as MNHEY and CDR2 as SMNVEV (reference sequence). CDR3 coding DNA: TGTGCCAGCAAGGGGATCTGGCGGGGACCGGGCACCGGGGAGCTGTTTTTT. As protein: CASKGIWRGPGTGELFF.

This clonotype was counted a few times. In nucleotides, the CDR3 is TGTGCCAGCAGCCAAGTAGGTGGCGGGACTAGCGGGTACAATGAGCAGTTCTTC. Translation: CASSQVGGGTSGYNEQFF. The chain is built from TRBV4-2 and TRBJ2-1, with TRBD2 identical over 12 bases. The CDR3 contains 18 residues. V dropped 1 base and J dropped 4; count of bases not matched to a gene: 8. Germline CDR1 is LGHNA and CDR2 is YNFKEQ.

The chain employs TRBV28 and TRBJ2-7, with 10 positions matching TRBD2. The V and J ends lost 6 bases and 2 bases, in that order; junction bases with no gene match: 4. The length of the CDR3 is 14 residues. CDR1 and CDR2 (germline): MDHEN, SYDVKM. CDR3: CASRASGSAYEQYF. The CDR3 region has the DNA TGTGCCAGCAGAGCTAGCGGGAGTGCCTACGAGCAGTACTTC. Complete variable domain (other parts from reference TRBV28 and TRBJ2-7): DVKVTQSSRYLVKRTGEKVFLECVQDMDHENMFWYRQDPGLGLRLIYFSYDVKMKEKGDIPEGYSVSREKKERFSLILESASTNQTSMYLCASRASGSAYEQYFGPGTRLTVT.

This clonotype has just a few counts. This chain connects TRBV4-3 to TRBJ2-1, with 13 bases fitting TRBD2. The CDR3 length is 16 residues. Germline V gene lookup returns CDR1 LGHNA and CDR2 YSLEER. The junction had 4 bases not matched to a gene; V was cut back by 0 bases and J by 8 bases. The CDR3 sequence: CASSQEGLAGADEQFF. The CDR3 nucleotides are TGCGCCAGCAGCCAAGAAGGACTAGCGGGAGCAGATGAGCAGTTCTTC.

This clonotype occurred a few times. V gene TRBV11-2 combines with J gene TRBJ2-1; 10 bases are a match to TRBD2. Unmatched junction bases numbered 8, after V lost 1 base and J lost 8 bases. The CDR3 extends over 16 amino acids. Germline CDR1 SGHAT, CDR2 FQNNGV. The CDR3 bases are TGTGCCAGCAGCTTAGTTCCGGGACTAGCGCCTTATGAGCAGTTCTTC. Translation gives CASSLVPGLAPYEQFF. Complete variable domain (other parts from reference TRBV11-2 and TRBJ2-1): EAGVAQSPRYKIIEKRQSVAFWCNPISGHATLYWYQQILGQGPKLLIQFQNNGVVDDSQLPKDRFSAERLKGVDSTLKIQPAKLEDSAVYLCASSLVPGLAPYEQFFGPGTRLTVL.

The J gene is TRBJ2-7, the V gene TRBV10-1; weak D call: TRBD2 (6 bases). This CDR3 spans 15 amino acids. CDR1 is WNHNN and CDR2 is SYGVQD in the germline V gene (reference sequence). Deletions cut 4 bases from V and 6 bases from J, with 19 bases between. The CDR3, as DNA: TGCGCCAGCAGTGCGGGGGATACTGAACTCCGCGAGCAGTACTTC. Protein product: CASSAGDTELREQYF.

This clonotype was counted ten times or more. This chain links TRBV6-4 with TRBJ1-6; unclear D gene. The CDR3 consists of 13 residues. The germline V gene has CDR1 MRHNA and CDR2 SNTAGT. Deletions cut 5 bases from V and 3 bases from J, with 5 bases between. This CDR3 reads CASSPDYNSPLHF. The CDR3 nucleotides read TGTGCCAGCAGTCCGGACTATAATTCACCCCTCCACTTT.